This T cell receptor (beta chain) was identified during a study of T cell repertoires in cytomegalovirus infection. Background on the study: From public TCR beta signatures came an indication of both CMV infection and matching HLA type.

MiXCR, applied by TCRdb to the reads, yields one record per CDR3 protein. The profile shows fewer than 400,000 distinct CDR3 sequences, less than 20% of them singletons. This clonotype was counted between two and nine times. No antigen is known for it. Between the trimmed V and J ends, which lost 4 bases and 9 bases, there was a span of 19 bases. CDR1 is LNHDA, CDR2 SQIVND, per germline (reference sequence). The CDR3 length is 15 residues. Study outcomes and limitations: CMV-specific TCR beta clonotypes restricted by HLA-C were the ones dominating the ex vivo response. Pooled public TCR beta family frequency picked out CMV carriers with the relevant HLA.

The rearrangement uses TRBV19 and TRBJ2-1; D possibly corresponds to TRBD2 (6 bases). The source of this sequence is a human donor in good health (CMV status not recorded). Some clones in this sample may be carry-over from other donors' samples. The sample was PBMCs. CDR3 DNA: TGTGCCAGTAGTACCCCCGGGGGATCGATATTTGAGCAGTTCTTC. The encoded protein is CASSTPGGSIFEQFF.